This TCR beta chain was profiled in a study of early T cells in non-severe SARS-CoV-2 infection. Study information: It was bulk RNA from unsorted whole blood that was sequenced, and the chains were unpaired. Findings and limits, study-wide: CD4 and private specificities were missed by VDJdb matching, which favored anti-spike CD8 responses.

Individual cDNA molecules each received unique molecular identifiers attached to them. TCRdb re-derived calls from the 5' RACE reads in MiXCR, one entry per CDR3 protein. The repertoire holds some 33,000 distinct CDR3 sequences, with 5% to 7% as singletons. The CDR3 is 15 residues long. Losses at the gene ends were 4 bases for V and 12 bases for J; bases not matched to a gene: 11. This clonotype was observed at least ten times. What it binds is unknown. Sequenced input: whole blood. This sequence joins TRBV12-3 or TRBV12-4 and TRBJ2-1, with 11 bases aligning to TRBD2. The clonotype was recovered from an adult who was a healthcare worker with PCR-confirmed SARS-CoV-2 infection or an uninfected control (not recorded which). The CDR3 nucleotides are TGTGCCAGCAGTTCCGGTAGCGGGAGGGCCTCTTGGCAGTTCTTC. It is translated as CASSSGSGRASWQFF.